These 8 T cell receptor beta chains originate from one sample sequenced in a study of cytomegalovirus exposure and HLA in healthy donors. This PCR relied on a set of 60 Vbeta primers and 13 Jbeta primers. Repertoires were generated with immunoSEQ multiplex PCR, while TCRdb's copy carries only in-frame clones and drops some. The sample has more than 95,000 clones, around 76% seen once; the top ten hold around 15%. Input material: PBMCs. The receptor source for this set is a man aged 45-60 years in good health and CMV-seropositive.

The chain joins TRBV10-2 to TRBJ1-2, with a tentative D call TRBD1 (6 bases). Between the trimmed V and J ends, which lost 4 bases and 2 bases, there was a span of 11 bases. Germline loops: CDR1 WSHSY, CDR2 SAAADI. This CDR3 is 14 amino acids long. The CDR3 sequence: CASSGDIRNYGYTF. Here the CDR3 DNA reads TGCGCCAGCAGTGGGGACATCCGGAACTATGGCTACACCTTC.

The V gene is TRBV11-3, the J gene TRBJ2-7; D is undetermined. Germline lookup yields CDR1 SGHNT and CDR2 YENEEA. This CDR3 is built from 14 residues. Trimming cost V 1 base and J 6 bases, with 13 bases left between them. CDR3 sequence (DNA): TGTGCCAGCAGCTTAGGATGGCAGGAAGGCGAGCAGTACTTC. It yields the protein CASSLGWQEGEQYF.

The chain uses TRBV4-1 and TRBJ1-6, with D possibly TRBD1 on 5 matching bases. The CDR3 extends over 14 amino acids. V lost 6 bases and J 3 bases, leaving 9 bases between the germline ends. Germline values: CDR1 MGHRA, CDR2 YSYEKL. The CDR3: CASSLDSYNSPLHF. In DNA form, the CDR3 reads TGCGCCAGCAGTCTAGACAGCTATAATTCACCCCTCCACTTT.

The V call is TRBV4-2, the J call TRBJ1-5, with no clear D. CDR3 size: 16 residues. V lost 0 bases to trimming and J lost 0 bases, with 9 bases between them. Germline assignment: CDR1 LGHNA and CDR2 YNFKEQ. DNA for the CDR3: TGTGCCAGCAGCCAAGATAGCAGTTATAGCAATCAGCCCCAGCATTTT. This gives the protein CASSQDSSYSNQPQHF.

This clone has a single count. The chain uses TRBV7-9 and TRBJ1-1; tentatively, D is TRBD1 (6 bases). Germline-derived CDR1 and CDR2 are SEHNR and FQNEAQ (reference sequence). V was trimmed by 4 bases and J by 3 bases, leaving 15 bases between them. This CDR3 contains 15 residues. CDR3 protein: CASSSNRAFDTEAFF. The CDR3 DNA reads as TGTGCCAGCAGCTCGAACAGGGCCTTCGACACTGAAGCTTTCTTT. The variable domain in full, with the rest retrieved from reference TRBV7-9 and TRBJ1-1, is DTGVSQNPRHKITKRGQNVTFRCDPISEHNRLYWYRQTLGQGPEFLTYFQNEAQLEKSRLLSDRFSAERPKGSFSTLEIQRTEQGDSAMYLCASSSNRAFDTEAFFGQGTRLTVV.

The rearrangement links TRBV7-2 to TRBJ2-3; D is undetermined. The germline gives CDR1 SGHTA, CDR2 FQGNSA. V was clipped by 5 bases and J by 7 bases, with 10 bases between them. This CDR3 contains 12 residues. The CDR3 loop reads CASSLSLYTQYF. CDR3 nucleotide sequence: TGTGCCAGCAGCCTCTCTCTTTATACGCAGTATTTT.

V gene TRBV5-4 combines with J gene TRBJ2-7; possibly TRBD1 for D (5 bases). The CDR3 length is 14 residues. Trimming removed 4 bases from V and 2 bases from J, with 13 bases in between. CDR1 is SGHNT, CDR2 YYREEE, per germline (reference sequence). The DNA for the CDR3 is TGTGCCAGCAGCACACGACAGCGAGCCTACGAGCAGTACTTC. The encoded protein is CASSTRQRAYEQYF.

J is TRBJ1-5 and V is TRBV2, with 7 bases lining up with TRBD1. The CDR3 is 15 amino acids. Germline lookup yields CDR1 SNHLY and CDR2 FYNNEI. J gave up 6 bases and V 6 bases, and 11 bases lay outside the gene matches. This CDR3 is CASSGDRAGGQPQHF. The CDR3 bases are TGTGCCAGCAGCGGGGACAGAGCCGGGGGTCAGCCCCAGCATTTT.